This T cell receptor beta chain was identified in a study of shared clonotypes between healthy human individuals. Study-wide findings and caveats: Naive subsets tended to show greater estimated richness than memory subsets.

TCRdb keeps only in-frame clones here, not all; method: immunoSEQ multiplex PCR. The table has about 2.1 million clones, roughly 95% seen once. The CDR3 covers 15 residues. With 2 bases removed from V and 4 bases from J, the gap between germline ends came to 14 bases. Per germline, CDR1 MNHNY and CDR2 SVGAGI (reference sequence). About this clone itself: Its specificity is not known.

The naive CD8 fraction comprised CD45RO-negative cells positively selected for CCR7 and excluded terminally differentiated effector memory CD45RA+ cells. The source is a man between 18 and 29 years old in good health. Some clones in this sample may be carry-over from other donors' samples. Sequencing used naive CD8+ T cells from PBMCs. This chain joins TRBV6-6 and TRBJ1-2; D is possibly TRBD1 (6 bases). CDR3 sequence: CASSYEGRGVYGYTF. The DNA for the CDR3 is TGTGCCAGCAGTTACGAGGGCAGGGGCGTCTATGGCTACACCTTC.